The 24 T cell receptor beta chains below were found in one sample sequenced in a study of shared clonotypes between healthy human individuals. TCRdb's table, derived via immunoSEQ multiplex PCR, lists solely in-frame clones and lacks some. Of some 530,000 clones listed, approximately 78% are singletons. Sequencing was carried out using PBMCs. All receptors come from a woman between 40 and 55 years old in good health. Some clones in this sample may be carry-over from other donors' samples.

This chain connects TRBV5-1 to TRBJ2-5, with D possibly matching TRBD1 (6 bases). From germline, CDR1 is SGHRS and CDR2 YFSETQ. V was trimmed by 2 bases and J by 5 bases, leaving 13 bases between them. The CDR3 consists of 14 residues. The CDR3 nucleotides are TGCGCCAGCAGCTTATACAGGGATCCGGAGACCCAGTACTTC. This codes for CASSLYRDPETQYF.

This clone was observed many times. V usage is TRBV2 and J usage is TRBJ2-5; the D call may be TRBD1 or TRBD2 (5 bases each). The germline CDR1 and CDR2 sequences are SNHLY and FYNNEI. This CDR3 comprises 13 residues. V was clipped by 4 bases and J by 4 bases, with 10 bases between them. In nucleotides, the CDR3 is TGTGCCAGCAGTGTGTTGGGACGAGAGACCCAGTACTTC. It encodes CASSVLGRETQYF.

The chain combines TRBV11-2 with TRBJ2-5, with 9 bases that match TRBD2. From germline, CDR1 is SGHAT and CDR2 FQNNGV. The CDR3 length is 15 residues. The ends lost 7 bases at V and 5 bases at J; junction bases unmatched: 11. The CDR3 reads CASTKLAGARETQYF. In DNA form, the CDR3 reads TGTGCCAGCACTAAACTAGCGGGCGCAAGGGAGACCCAGTACTTC.

This rearrangement joins TRBV6-1 to TRBJ2-4; D tentatively fits TRBD1 or TRBD2 (6 bases each). V lost 3 bases and J 0 bases, leaving 15 bases between the germline ends. This CDR3 contains 17 residues. From germline, CDR1 is MNHNS and CDR2 SASEGT. The CDR3 region has the DNA TGTGCCAGCAGTGATCAATGGAGGGGGAGAGCCAAAAACATTCAGTACTTC. Residues: CASSDQWRGRAKNIQYF.

This sequence joins TRBV30 and TRBJ1-2; D is undetermined. Trimming left V 2 bases short and J 6 bases short, with 10 bases between. Germline V gene data show CDR1 as GTSNPN and CDR2 as SVGIG (reference sequence). The CDR3 extends over 12 amino acids. The DNA of the CDR3 is TGTGCCTGGAGTAGCGCAGGCCATGGCTACACCTTC. It specifies CAWSSAGHGYTF.

This rearrangement joins TRBV19 to TRBJ1-1, with D possibly matching TRBD1 (5 bases). Germline-derived CDR1 and CDR2 are LNHDA and SQIVND (reference sequence). The V end lost 4 bases, the J end lost 4 bases, and 13 bases lay between the germline ends. CDR3 size: 14 residues. Here the CDR3 DNA reads TGTGCCAGTAGTAGGGACCCTATGGGCACTGAAGCTTTCTTT. Its translation: CASSRDPMGTEAFF.

Comment on this clone: The sample carries other DNA sequences with the same CDR3. The chain employs TRBV10-3 and TRBJ2-3; D ambiguous. Germline lookup yields CDR1 ENHRY and CDR2 SYGVKD. The CDR3 is 13 amino acids. Trimming took 0 bases from V and 1 from J, leaving 2 bases between them. The CDR3 nucleotides are TGTGCCATCAGTGAGTCTGGCACAGATACGCAGTATTTT. Its protein product is CAISESGTDTQYF.

V and J are TRBV10-1 and TRBJ2-3, with unresolved D. The length of the CDR3 is 13 residues. The germline CDR1 and CDR2 sequences are WNHNN and SYGVQD (reference sequence). Deletions cut 4 bases from V and 0 bases from J, with 5 bases between. CDR3 bases: TGCGCCAGCAGTGCGTCAAGCACAGATACGCAGTATTTT. Translating gives CASSASSTDTQYF.

This chain joins TRBV18 and TRBJ2-3; 11 bases map to TRBD2. The germline CDR1 and CDR2 sequences are KGHSH and LQKENI. Trimming at V came to 5 bases and at J to 2 bases, leaving 15 bases not matched to a gene. This CDR3 contains 19 residues. CDR3 loop: CASSYVGLAGGSSTDTQYF. The CDR3 coding sequence is TGTGCCAGCTCATACGTCGGTCTAGCGGGAGGATCCTCCACAGATACGCAGTATTTT.

The V and J genes are TRBV27 and TRBJ2-1, with 9 bases lining up with TRBD1. Germline-derived CDR1 and CDR2 are MNHEY and SMNVEV (reference sequence). The CDR3 loop spans 14 amino acids. V was pared by 6 bases and J by 6 bases, with 6 bases of the junction left unmatched. The chain's CDR3 is CASRFQTGGNEQFF. The CDR3 DNA sequence: TGTGCCAGCAGATTCCAGACAGGGGGCAATGAGCAGTTCTTC.

The rearrangement joins TRBV13 to TRBJ2-7, with TRBD1 identical over 9 bases. The trim removed 6 bases at V and 3 bases at J, leaving 15 bases unmatched. Germline loops: CDR1 PRHDT, CDR2 FYEKMQ (reference sequence). The CDR3 contains 17 residues. CDR3: CASSSAPPSGQGYEQYF. CDR3 coding DNA: TGTGCCAGCAGTTCAGCCCCGCCGTCGGGACAGGGCTACGAGCAGTACTTC.

The chain combines TRBV6-1 with TRBJ2-5, with D perhaps TRBD2 (5 bases). From germline, CDR1 is MNHNS and CDR2 SASEGT. With 3 bases removed from V and 2 bases from J, the gap between germline ends came to 10 bases. This CDR3 spans 14 amino acids. For the CDR3, the DNA is TGTGCCAGCAGTGAGGGGAGCGGTCAAGAGACCCAGTACTTC. The encoded protein is CASSEGSGQETQYF.

V is TRBV11-2 and J is TRBJ2-5; D is uncertain. This CDR3 is built from 13 residues. CDR1 is SGHAT and CDR2 is FQNNGV in the germline V gene. V was cut by 3 bases and J by 5 bases, with 10 bases left in between. The CDR3 DNA is TGTGCCAGCAGCTTCGACCGGACGGAGACCCAGTACTTC. Encoded protein: CASSFDRTETQYF.

The chain carries TRBV2 and TRBJ2-2; D remains ambiguous. CDR3 length: 12 residues. V was pared by 7 bases and J by 7 bases, with 10 bases between. CDR1 SNHLY and CDR2 FYNNEI come from the germline V gene. The CDR3 region has the DNA TGTGCCAGCACTCGGACCAGCGGGGAGCTGTTTTTT. This encodes CASTRTSGELFF.

The rearrangement links TRBV6-1 to TRBJ2-3, with unresolved D. The CDR3 has 13 amino acids. The V end lost 8 bases, the J end lost 1 base, and 10 bases lay between the germline ends. Germline-derived CDR1 and CDR2 are MNHNS and SASEGT. In nucleotides, the CDR3 is TGTGCCAGCGACCGCCCGGGCACAGATACGCAGTATTTT. Protein product: CASDRPGTDTQYF.

This chain connects TRBV7-7 to TRBJ2-3; weak D call: TRBD1 (5 bases). Looked up from germline, CDR1 is SSHAT and CDR2 is FNYEAQ (reference sequence). The ends were cut back, 5 bases at V and 6 bases at J, with 15 bases in the middle. The CDR3 extends over 14 amino acids. The DNA for the CDR3 is TGTGCCAGCAGCCAAGGTGGGGCCTCGGATACGCAGTATTTT. Translated, it gives CASSQGGASDTQYF.

The CDR3 here is CAWRRGTNTEAFF. The CDR3 DNA reads TGTGCCTGGAGAAGAGGAACGAACACTGAAGCTTTCTTT. V and J are TRBV30 and TRBJ1-1; no definite D call. CDR3 size: 13 residues. The V gene lost 3 bases and the J gene lost 1 base, with 9 bases spanning the gap. CDR1 is GTSNPN, CDR2 SVGIG, per germline (reference sequence).

The genes are TRBV18 and TRBJ2-2, with D unclear. The CDR3 totals 16 residues. V dropped 2 bases and J dropped 3 bases, with 13 bases sitting between them. CDR1 and CDR2 from the germline V gene are KGHSH and LQKENI. CDR3: CASSPFAGDYTGELFF. As DNA, the CDR3 is TGTGCCAGCTCACCATTTGCAGGAGACTACACCGGGGAGCTGTTTTTT.

This clone appeared a single time. CDR3 amino acids: CASPRDQSPSEQYF. The DNA for the CDR3 is TGTGCCAGTCCACGAGATCAGAGCCCCTCCGAGCAGTACTTC. The rearrangement uses TRBV18 and TRBJ2-7, with D uncertain. Trimming took off 9 bases at V and 6 bases at J, with 21 bases between the two ends. The CDR3 is made up of 14 amino acids. Germline V gene sequence: CDR1 KGHSH, CDR2 LQKENI.

This chain joins TRBV28 and TRBJ1-5; D is undetermined. Trimming took off 6 bases at V and 2 bases at J, with 17 bases between the two ends. CDR3 size: 16 residues. Germline assignment: CDR1 MDHEN and CDR2 SYDVKM. CDR3 sequence (DNA): TGTGCCAGCAGCCGGTGGGAGGGTTATGGCAATCAGCCCCAGCATTTT. Residues: CASSRWEGYGNQPQHF.

This clone has only one observation. The chain has TRBV10-2 and TRBJ2-7; 8 bases agree with TRBD1. Germline lookup yields CDR1 WSHSY and CDR2 SAAADI. The CDR3 consists of 15 residues. V lost 3 bases, J lost 0 bases, and 4 bases stayed unmatched. The CDR3 nucleotides read TGCGCCAGCAGTGATCGGACAGGGAGCTCCTACGAGCAGTACTTC. The encoded protein is CASSDRTGSSYEQYF.

The chain has TRBV7-2 and TRBJ1-1; 7 bases line up with TRBD1. There are 15 residues in the CDR3. CDR1 SGHTA and CDR2 FQGNSA come from the germline V gene. The junction had 7 bases not matched to a gene; V was cut back by 6 bases and J by 0 bases. The CDR3 DNA reads as TGTGCCAGCAGATACCGGACAGGCTTGAACACTGAAGCTTTCTTT. It is translated as CASRYRTGLNTEAFF.

J is TRBJ1-5 and V is TRBV10-2; TRBD1 matches 7 bases. Per the germline V gene, CDR1 is WSHSY and CDR2 is SAAADI. The CDR3 covers 16 residues. Trimming removed 6 bases from V and 5 bases from J; junction bases left unmatched: 13. The CDR3 DNA sequence: TGCGCCAGCAGCACATCCGACAGGGCTAGGGATCAGCCCCAGCATTTT. It encodes CASSTSDRARDQPQHF.

The V gene is TRBV27, the J gene TRBJ2-5; tentative D call: TRBD2 (5 bases). Per the germline V gene, CDR1 is MNHEY and CDR2 is SMNVEV (reference sequence). The CDR3 runs to 16 residues. V shed 3 bases and J shed 6 bases, with 20 bases lying between them. The CDR3 DNA reads as TGTGCCAGCAGTTTCCTGCTAGCTAGGAATCCGAAGACCCAGTACTTC. Amino acids: CASSFLLARNPKTQYF.